This TCR beta chain was identified in a study of CD8 T cells in ankylosing spondylitis. The J segment lost 2 bases and the V segment lost 2 bases, leaving 9 bases of the junction unmatched. CDR1 ENHRY and CDR2 SYGVKD come from the germline V gene. CDR3 size: 19 residues. It was by quantitative 5'-RACE with molecular barcodes that TCR beta libraries were made. TCRdb reprocessed the 5' RACE reads with MiXCR, giving one entry per CDR3 protein. The sample yields roughly 260,000 distinct CDR3 sequences, around 20% seen once. The sample consisted of blood, either unsorted or a sorted T cell fraction (not recorded which). The receptor was isolated from a male donor with ankylosing spondylitis or in good health (not recorded which). The V gene is TRBV10-3, the J gene TRBJ2-5, with TRBD2 identical over 15 bases. The CDR3 DNA follows: TGTGCCATCAGTGAGGGACTAGCGGGAGGGCCGGGAACTCAAGAGACCCAGTACTTC. Translated: CAISEGLAGGPGTQETQYF.